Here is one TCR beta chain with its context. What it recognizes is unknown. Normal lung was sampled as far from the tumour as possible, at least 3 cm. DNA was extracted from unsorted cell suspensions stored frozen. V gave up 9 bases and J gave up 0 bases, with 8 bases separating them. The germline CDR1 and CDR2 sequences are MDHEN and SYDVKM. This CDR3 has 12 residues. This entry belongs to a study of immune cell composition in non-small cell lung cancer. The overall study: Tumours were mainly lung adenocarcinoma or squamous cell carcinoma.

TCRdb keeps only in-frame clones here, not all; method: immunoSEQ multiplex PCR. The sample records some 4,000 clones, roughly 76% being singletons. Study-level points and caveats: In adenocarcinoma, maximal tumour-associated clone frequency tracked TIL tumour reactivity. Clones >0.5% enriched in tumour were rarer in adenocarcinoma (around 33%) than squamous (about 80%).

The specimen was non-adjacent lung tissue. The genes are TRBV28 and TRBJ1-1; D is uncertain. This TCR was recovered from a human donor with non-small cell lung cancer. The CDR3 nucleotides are TGTGCCAGTCAGACTCTGAACACTGAAGCTTTCTTT. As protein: CASQTLNTEAFF.